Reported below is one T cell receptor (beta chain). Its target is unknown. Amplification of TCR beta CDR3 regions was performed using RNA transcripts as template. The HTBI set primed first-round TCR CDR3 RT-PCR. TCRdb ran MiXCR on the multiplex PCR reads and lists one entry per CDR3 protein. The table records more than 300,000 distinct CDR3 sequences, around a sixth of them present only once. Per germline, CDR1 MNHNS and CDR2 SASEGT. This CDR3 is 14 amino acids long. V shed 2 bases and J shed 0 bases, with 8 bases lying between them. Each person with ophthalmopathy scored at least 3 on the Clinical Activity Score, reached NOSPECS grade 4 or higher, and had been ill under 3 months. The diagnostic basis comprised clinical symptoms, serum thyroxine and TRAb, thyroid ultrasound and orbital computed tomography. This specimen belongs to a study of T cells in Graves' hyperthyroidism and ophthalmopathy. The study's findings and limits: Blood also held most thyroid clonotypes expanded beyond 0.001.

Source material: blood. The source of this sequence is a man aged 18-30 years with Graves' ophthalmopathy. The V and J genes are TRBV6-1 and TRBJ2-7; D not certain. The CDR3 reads CASSEYSHSYEQYF. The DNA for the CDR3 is TGTGCCAGCAGTGAATACTCCCACTCCTACGAGCAGTACTTC.